This T cell receptor beta chain was documented in a study of blood T cell repertoires in COVID-19. Study-wide context: Specimens from acute and convalescent COVID-19 originated in the United States, Italy and Spain. PBMCs, B-cell-depleted T cells, or T cells were the source of the cDNA or gDNA that made up the material.

Individuals aged about 18 to 89 years were recruited from around 22 US areas. Participants had their cohort set by participant-reported clinical history. Germline assignment: CDR1 SGHTA and CDR2 FQGNSA. The trim removed 1 base at V and 5 bases at J, leaving 2 bases unmatched. The CDR3 loop spans 15 amino acids. Only in-frame clones appear in the TCRdb table, and some are missing; sequencing was by immunoSEQ multiplex PCR. The table lists approximately 140,000 clones, roughly 80% of them singletons. This chain links TRBV7-2 with TRBJ2-1, with 10 bases fitting TRBD2. The material sequenced was PBMCs or T cells enriched from blood (not recorded which). This TCR was recovered from a man between 35 and 55 years old with acute COVID-19. CDR3 coding DNA: TGTGCCAGCAGCTTAGGAGCGGGAGGGAACAATGAGCAGTTCTTC. This translates into CASSLGAGGNNEQFF.